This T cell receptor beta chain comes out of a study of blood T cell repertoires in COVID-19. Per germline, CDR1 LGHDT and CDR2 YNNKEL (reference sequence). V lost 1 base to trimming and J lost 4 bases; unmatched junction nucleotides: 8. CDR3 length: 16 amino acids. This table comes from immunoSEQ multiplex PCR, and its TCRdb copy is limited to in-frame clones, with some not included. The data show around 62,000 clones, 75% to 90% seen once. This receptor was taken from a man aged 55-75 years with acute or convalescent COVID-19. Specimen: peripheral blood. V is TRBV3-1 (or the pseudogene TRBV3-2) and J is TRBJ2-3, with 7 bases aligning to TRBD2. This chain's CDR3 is CASSQAAGERADTQYF. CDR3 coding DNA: TGTGCCAGCAGCCAAGCGGCGGGAGAAAGAGCAGATACGCAGTATTTT.